What follows describes a single T cell receptor beta chain. This CDR3 spans 15 amino acids. Losses at the gene ends were 0 bases for V and 4 bases for J; bases not matched to a gene: 6. Per germline, CDR1 SGDLS and CDR2 YYNGEE. This entry is derived from a study of blood T cell repertoires in COVID-19. Looking at the study overall: The United States, Italy and Spain supplied acute and convalescent COVID-19 samples. Sample material is recorded as cDNA or gDNA derived from T cells, B-cell-depleted T cells, or PBMCs.

In the source study's methods: Scientists estimated how many nucleated cells there were by amplifying reference gene primers. Profiling relied on immunoSEQ multiplex PCR, and the TCRdb table lists in-frame clones only, not all of them. V, J and clone size were drawn from that table, and D and trimming were deduced from the DNA. Here the sample spans 100,000 to 150,000 clones, 79% being singletons. The chain is built from TRBV9 and TRBJ2-7, with 8 bases fitting TRBD1. This receptor was obtained from a man aged 40-49 years with active or convalescent COVID-19. The sequenced material came from peripheral blood. CDR3 bases: TGTGCCAGCAGCGTAGTTGCGGGACAGGCGTACGAGCAGTACTTC. Translated, it gives CASSVVAGQAYEQYF.